The clone carrying this T cell receptor (beta chain) appeared a few times. In germline, CDR1 is KGHDR, CDR2 SFDVKD. This CDR3 is 17 amino acids long. V lost 4 bases and J lost 3, with 20 bases in between. These data originate in a study of T-cell reconstitution after alpha-beta-depleted transplantation in children. Unique molecular identifiers tagged the TCRbeta library. TCRdb passed the PCR reads through MiXCR, listing each CDR3 protein once. The sample holds about 370,000 distinct CDR3 sequences, around 20% seen once. The chain recombines TRBV24-1 with TRBJ2-5; tentatively, D is TRBD1 (6 bases). Sequenced material: PBMCs from the stem cell graft donor, taken from the stem cell graft. The TCR sequence derives from a human donor who donated a stem cell graft to a child with acute myeloid leukemia. Here the CDR3 DNA reads TGTGCCACCAGTGAGTTTAGTCGAAGACAGGCCGAAGAGACCCAGTACTTC. This translates into CATSEFSRRQAEETQYF.